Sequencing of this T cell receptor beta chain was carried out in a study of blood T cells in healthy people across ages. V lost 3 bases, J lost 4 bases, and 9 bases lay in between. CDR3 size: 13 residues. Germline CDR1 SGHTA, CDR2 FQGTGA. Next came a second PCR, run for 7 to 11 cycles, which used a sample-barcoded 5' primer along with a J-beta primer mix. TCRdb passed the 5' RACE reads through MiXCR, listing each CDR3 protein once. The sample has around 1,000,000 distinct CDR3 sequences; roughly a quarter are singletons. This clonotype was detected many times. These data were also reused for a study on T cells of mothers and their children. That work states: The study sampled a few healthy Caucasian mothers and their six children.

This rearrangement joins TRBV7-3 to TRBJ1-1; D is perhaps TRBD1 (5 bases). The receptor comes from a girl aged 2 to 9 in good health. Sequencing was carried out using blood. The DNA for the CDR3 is TGTGCCAGCAGCTTTGGGGGGGGCACTGAAGCTTTCTTT. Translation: CASSFGGGTEAFF. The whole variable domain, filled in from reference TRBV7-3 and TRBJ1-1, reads GAGVSQTPSNKVTEKGKYVELRCDPISGHTALYWYRQSLGQGPEFLIYFQGTGAADDSGLPNDRFFAVRPEGSVSTLKIQRTERGDSAVYLCASSFGGGTEAFFGQGTRLTVV.